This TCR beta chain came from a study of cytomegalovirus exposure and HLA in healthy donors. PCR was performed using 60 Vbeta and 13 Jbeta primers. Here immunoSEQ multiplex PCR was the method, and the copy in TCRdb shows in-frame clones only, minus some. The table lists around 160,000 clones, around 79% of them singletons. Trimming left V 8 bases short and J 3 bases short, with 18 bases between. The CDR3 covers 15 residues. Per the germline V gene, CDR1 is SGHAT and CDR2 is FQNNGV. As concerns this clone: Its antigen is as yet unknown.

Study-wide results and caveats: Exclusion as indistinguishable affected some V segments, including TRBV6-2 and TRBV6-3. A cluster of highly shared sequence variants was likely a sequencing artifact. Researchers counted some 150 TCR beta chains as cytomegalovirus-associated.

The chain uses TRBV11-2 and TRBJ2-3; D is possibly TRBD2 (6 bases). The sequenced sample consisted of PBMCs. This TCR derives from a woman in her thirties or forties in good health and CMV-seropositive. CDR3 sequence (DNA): TGTGCCAGCTCAAAACGGGGACTTGAAACAGATACGCAGTATTTT. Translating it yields CASSKRGLETDTQYF.